This entry describes one T cell receptor (beta chain). Its specificity is unknown. This entry belongs to a study of T cell responses to AZD1222 COVID-19 vaccine. At the level of the study: Analyses pooled second doses at about 4 or about 12 weeks.

Study-level findings and limits: White British people made up most donors, females outnumbered males, and clonal diversity was possibly underestimated. Spike-specific TCRs gained breadth and depth after people received two AZD1222 doses. Spike-wide vaccine-associated CD4 TCRs dominated at 160-218 and 743-854.

Germline V gene lookup returns CDR1 MGHRA and CDR2 YSYEKL. V shed 2 bases and J 11 bases; nucleotides not matched to a gene: 5. The CDR3 totals 12 residues. Libraries were prepared by immunoSEQ multiplex PCR; TCRdb keeps only in-frame clonotypes and omits some of them. Here the sample spans about 100,000 clones, about 87% being singletons. V is TRBV4-1 and J is TRBJ1-1; 7 bases agree with TRBD1. This receptor was obtained from an adult in good health. The source material was peripheral blood, sampled on day 0 of AZD1222 vaccination. The CDR3 bases are TGCGCCAGCAGCCAACTCGACAGGGAGGCTTTCTTT. It encodes CASSQLDREAFF.